This T cell receptor beta chain was sequenced for a study of siplizumab effects on memory and regulatory T cells. General observations from the study: Versus 25% to 30% in controls, the mappable alloreactive CD4+ clones averaged around 68% Treg-derived with siplizumab. Naive T cells seemed more diverse than memory cells and seemed major alloresponse contributors. Proliferating CD4+ or CD8+ clones, roughly 80-97% of them, lacked an assignable naive or memory phenotype.

Per the germline V gene, CDR1 is MGHRA and CDR2 is YSYEKL. Deletions cut 4 bases from V and 0 bases from J, with 19 bases between. The CDR3 totals 18 residues. Only one count was recorded for this clone. Antigen: not known. TCR templates, 75,000 to 100,000 per sample, were assayed. Clones were read by immunoSEQ multiplex PCR, and TCRdb kept only the in-frame ones, dropping some. The sample contains roughly 93,000 clones, roughly 94% of which appear only once. The source of this sequence is a human donor in good health. The chain couples TRBV4-1 to TRBJ1-3; tentative D call: TRBD1 (6 bases). The material sequenced was non-Treg CD4+ T cells sorted from blood. The CDR3 region has the DNA TGCGCCAGCAGCCTTCCGTTAGGCAGGGGTGACTCTGGAAACACCATATATTTT. Translated: CASSLPLGRGDSGNTIYF.